This TCR beta chain derives from a study of cytomegalovirus exposure and HLA in healthy donors. With 60 Vbeta and 13 Jbeta primers, the PCR was carried out. The table came from immunoSEQ multiplex PCR; TCRdb's copy has only in-frame clones and leaves some out. The sample shows approximately 150,000 clones, 77% of them seen only once. The germline V gene has CDR1 SGHTA and CDR2 FQGTGA. The CDR3 spans 16 residues. The junction had 17 bases not matched to a gene; V was cut back by 6 bases and J by 10 bases. The chain has TRBV7-3 and TRBJ2-1; TRBD2 matches at 8 bases. Sequences were obtained from PBMCs. This receptor was identified in a woman in her 30s in good health and CMV-seronegative. Written as DNA, the CDR3 is TGTGCCAGCAGGTTGCTAGCGGGTGGCTATAAGGGCGAGCAGTTCTTC. Translated, it gives CASRLLAGGYKGEQFF.